The present entry profiles one T cell receptor (beta chain) with its context. Its specific antigen is unknown. No base-level quality is on record; no much larger clone is a single base apart. Reads for this sample came from an Illumina HiSeq 2500. TCR beta libraries were prepared by quantitative 5'-RACE with molecular barcodes. Processing in the source paper ran as follows. Disease-linked TCR variants were identified with a new computational method built on a probabilistic model of VDJ rearrangement. The public reads were reanalyzed by TCRdb: fastp trimming at Q25, MiXCR alignment, in-frame beta chains only. Every CDR3 protein is listed once, alongside the most common genes and DNA of its rows. The V and J calls follow TCRdb's processing rather than the paper's. The sample profile shows about 160,000 distinct CDR3 sequences; 9.8% of them were found once. The ten biggest clones cover roughly 16% of the sample.

Reading the germline V gene gives CDR1 SGHDN and CDR2 FVKESK. From the cysteine up to the phenylalanine, the CDR3 has a length of 17 residues. The CDR3 DNA has 51 bases and is translated from base 1. V loses 0 bases, J loses 0 bases, and the germline ends lie 9 bases apart. This entry is derived from a study of CD8 T cells in ankylosing spondylitis (dated by TCRdb to the late 2010s). For the wider study: The study profiled T cell receptor beta repertoires in healthy donors and ankylosing spondylitis patients to find disease-linked TCR variants. In total, the full study cohort was made up of roughly 100 healthy donors and 25 to 30 ankylosing spondylitis patients. Peripheral blood was sampled, and synovial fluid was also collected from ankylosing spondylitis patients. On the study overall, not on this receptor specifically: Significant enrichment of the disease-linked clones was reported in matched synovial fluid samples from ankylosing spondylitis patients. The disease-linked clones showed a CD8+ phenotype and occurred at relatively low frequencies in peripheral blood. A TCR beta motif of several highly homologous amino acid variants appeared characteristic of blood from ankylosing spondylitis patients. Some motif variants had previously been reported in the synovial fluid and blood of reactive arthritis patients, which suggests shared mechanisms of disease initiation.

The source is a female donor with ankylosing spondylitis or in good health (not recorded which). The V gene is TRBV14 and the J gene is TRBJ2-6, with the D gene not confidently named. The sequenced sample was blood, either unsorted or a sorted T cell fraction (not recorded which). The nucleotides read TGTGCCAGCAGCCAAGATATCGGTTTCTCTGGGGCCAACGTCCTGACTTTC. This yields the protein CASSQDIGFSGANVLTF.